This T cell receptor (beta chain) originates from a study of response to subunit inactivated influenza vaccine. This clonotype was found many times. The V end lost 4 bases, the J end lost 7 bases, and 11 bases lay between the germline ends. The CDR3 runs to 14 residues. CDR1 and CDR2 from the germline V gene are ENHRY and SYGVKD. TCRdb itself ran the RT-PCR reads through MiXCR, one entry per CDR3 protein. This table has about half a million distinct CDR3 sequences, approximately 11% appearing once. This clonotype was sampled from a man aged 50 to 59 who received an inactivated influenza vaccine. The sample consisted of PBMCs from blood, taken roughly 6 weeks after vaccination. This chain links TRBV10-3 with TRBJ1-6; possibly TRBD1 for D (5 bases). Here the CDR3 reads CAISGDRGNSPLHF. The CDR3 region has the DNA TGTGCCATCAGTGGGGACCGCGGGAATTCACCCCTCCACTTT.